These 15 T cell receptor beta chains originate from one sample sequenced in a study of T cell changes during pregnancy in multiple sclerosis. The method was immunoSEQ multiplex PCR; TCRdb's version includes in-frame clones alone and lacks a portion of them. This sample has more than 35,000 clones, with more than 90% found just once. The specimen comprised CD4+ T cells from peripheral blood mononuclear cells, sampled in the second trimester of pregnancy. These receptor sequences come from a female donor with multiple sclerosis, enrolled in a pregnancy study.

The rearrangement joins TRBV7-8 to TRBJ2-7, with 8 bases aligning to TRBD1. This CDR3 is 17 amino acids long. Looked up from germline, CDR1 is SGHVS and CDR2 is FQNEAQ. The ends lost 2 bases at V and 5 bases at J; junction bases unmatched: 14. The CDR3 coding sequence is TGTGCCAGCAGCTTATTTGCTAGGCGACAGGGGTCCCACGAGCAGTACTTC. This encodes CASSLFARRQGSHEQYF.

The chain combines TRBV5-1 with TRBJ1-3, with TRBD1 matching over 9 bases. The CDR3 sequence is 17 residues long. Germline values: CDR1 SGHRS, CDR2 YFSETQ. V dropped 4 bases and J dropped 0; count of bases not matched to a gene: 8. CDR3 sequence reads: CASSPGQGGTSGNTIYF. Here the CDR3 DNA reads TGCGCCAGCAGCCCGGGACAGGGAGGGACCTCTGGAAACACCATATATTTT.

The J gene is TRBJ1-1, the V gene TRBV5-8; tentative D call: TRBD1 (5 bases). CDR1 is SGHTS, CDR2 YDEGEE, per germline. V was clipped by 3 bases and J by 0 bases, with 9 bases between them. There are 14 residues in the CDR3. The CDR3 coding sequence is TGTGCCAGCAGCTGGGGGGTGTTGAACACTGAAGCTTTCTTT. It is translated as CASSWGVLNTEAFF. Combining the CDR3 with reference TRBV5-8 and TRBJ1-1 gives the whole variable domain EAGVTQSPTHLIKTRGQQATLRCSPISGHTSVYWYQQALGLGLQFLLWYDEGEERNRGNFPPRFSGRQFPNYSSELNVNALELEDSALYLCASSWGVLNTEAFFGQGTRLTVV.

V and J are TRBV18 and TRBJ2-4; perhaps TRBD1 as D (5 bases). The V gene's germline CDR1 is KGHSH and CDR2 LQKENI. This CDR3 spans 13 amino acids. Trimming stripped 4 bases from V and 8 bases from J, with 12 bases between. The DNA for the CDR3 is TGTGCCAGCTCACTATGGACAAAAGACATTCAGTACTTC. It translates to CASSLWTKDIQYF.

The rearrangement uses TRBV30 and TRBJ1-4; a possible D gene is TRBD1 (5 bases). The V gene's germline CDR1 is GTSNPN and CDR2 SVGIG (reference sequence). Trimming took 0 bases from V and 8 from J, leaving 13 bases between them. This CDR3 has 14 residues. The CDR3 protein is CAWSVIRGNEKLFF. The CDR3 DNA is TGTGCCTGGAGTGTGATTAGGGGCAACGAAAAACTGTTTTTT.

The genes are TRBV5-1 and TRBJ1-2; unclear D gene. Trimming shortened V by 0 bases and J by 10 bases, and 22 bases separated the two germline ends. Germline-derived CDR1 and CDR2 are SGHRS and YFSETQ. This CDR3 region has 16 residues. CDR3 nucleotides: TGCGCCAGCAGCTTGGGTAGTCAGGCCGTCACGGGAGACTACACCTTC. Translating it yields CASSLGSQAVTGDYTF.

The V gene is TRBV15, the J gene TRBJ2-2; a possible D gene is TRBD1 (6 bases). The ends were cut back, 7 bases at V and 4 bases at J, with 10 bases in the middle. CDR1 and CDR2 from the germline V gene are LNHNV and YYDKDF (reference sequence). This CDR3 has 13 amino acids. This CDR3 reads CATTLGATGELFF. For the CDR3, the DNA is TGTGCCACCACCCTGGGGGCCACCGGGGAGCTGTTTTTT.

The chain links TRBV5-8 to TRBJ2-2; D ambiguous. The germline V gene encodes CDR1 SGHTS and CDR2 YDEGEE. Trimming removed 5 bases at V and 6 bases at J, with 14 bases between. This CDR3 contains 14 residues. The CDR3 is CASRFQLISGELFF. In DNA form, the CDR3 reads TGTGCCAGCAGATTCCAGTTGATTTCCGGGGAGCTGTTTTTT.

The CDR3 DNA is TGTGCCAGCAGTTTCGCCGGGACAACTGCGGAGACCCAGTACTTC. Its protein is CASSFAGTTAETQYF. The chain employs TRBV6-5 and TRBJ2-5; tentatively, D is TRBD1 (6 bases). Per germline, CDR1 MNHEY and CDR2 SVGAGI. The CDR3 extends over 15 amino acids. Trimming removed 4 bases at V and 5 bases at J, with 17 bases between.

The rearrangement links TRBV29-1 to TRBJ2-7; 11 nucleotides line up with TRBD1. V lost 2 bases to trimming and J lost 6 bases; unmatched junction nucleotides: 6. The CDR3 has 14 residues. Germline CDR1 and CDR2: SQVTM and ANQGSEA. The CDR3: CSVERDRGSGEQYF. The CDR3 coding sequence is TGCAGCGTTGAAAGGGACAGGGGGTCCGGCGAGCAGTACTTC.

The chain is built from TRBV2 and TRBJ2-3, with D maybe TRBD2 (5 bases). Germline loops: CDR1 SNHLY, CDR2 FYNNEI. V shed 7 bases and J shed 2 bases, with 10 bases lying between them. The CDR3 runs 13 residues. The CDR3 DNA reads TGTGCCAGCATGGGAGTGTCCACAGATACGCAGTATTTT. Its protein is CASMGVSTDTQYF.

The chain has TRBV5-8 and TRBJ1-1; TRBD1 aligns across 8 bases. This CDR3 is 14 amino acids long. V shed 4 bases, J shed 2 bases, and the junction held 4 bases outside the gene matches. Germline V gives CDR1 SGHTS, CDR2 YDEGEE. CDR3 nucleotides: TGTGCCAGCAGCGTAGGACAGGGAAACACTGAAGCTTTCTTT. Translation gives CASSVGQGNTEAFF.

In this sample, this clone turned up a few times. The genes are TRBV10-1 and TRBJ2-7; D is ambiguous. V lost 3 bases and J 9 bases, leaving 12 bases between the germline ends. The germline gives CDR1 WNHNN, CDR2 SYGVQD (reference sequence). The CDR3 extends over 12 amino acids. The CDR3 spells CASSDPPNVQYF. The CDR3 DNA reads as TGCGCCAGCAGTGATCCTCCTAACGTGCAGTACTTC.

The chain couples TRBV5-1 to TRBJ1-4; the D is unclear. Germline CDR1 reads SGHRS; CDR2 reads YFSETQ. CDR3 length equals 14 residues. Trimming left V 4 bases short and J 8 bases short, with 15 bases between. The chain's CDR3 is CASSAGNYGEKLFF. The CDR3 DNA follows: TGCGCCAGCAGCGCCGGGAACTATGGCGAAAAACTGTTTTTT.

V usage is TRBV30 and J usage is TRBJ1-6; TRBD1 aligns across 8 bases. The V segment lost 3 bases and the J segment 6 bases; nucleotides outside the gene matches: 13. The CDR3 extends over 17 amino acids. CDR1 is GTSNPN, CDR2 SVGIG, per germline (reference sequence). CDR3 sequence (DNA): TGTGCCTGGAGCGCCTTAAGGACAGGGCTGGGTAATTCACCCCTCCACTTT. Translation gives CAWSALRTGLGNSPLHF.